This T cell receptor (beta chain) was identified during a study of blood T cell repertoires in COVID-19. About the research overall: Acute and convalescent COVID-19 specimens originated in the United States, Italy and Spain.

Per the original methods: Quantification of nucleated cells was approximated via reference gene primer amplification. Some clones are missing from TCRdb's copy, which holds only in-frame ones; the method was immunoSEQ multiplex PCR. V, J and clone size were drawn from that table, and D and trimming were deduced from the DNA. The sample has 85,000 or so clones; about 95% are singletons. The V gene lost 5 bases and the J gene lost 3 bases, with 10 bases spanning the gap. This CDR3 spans 13 amino acids. Germline V gene data show CDR1 as SGHNT and CDR2 as YENEEA. The sample comprised peripheral blood. This chain connects TRBV11-3 to TRBJ2-5; the D gene is possibly TRBD1 (5 bases). This TCR was recovered from a human donor with active COVID-19. The donor label of this sample is uncertain. The CDR3 nucleotides are TGTGCCAGCAGCCCATCAGGGAAAGAGACCCAGTACTTC. Amino acid sequence: CASSPSGKETQYF.